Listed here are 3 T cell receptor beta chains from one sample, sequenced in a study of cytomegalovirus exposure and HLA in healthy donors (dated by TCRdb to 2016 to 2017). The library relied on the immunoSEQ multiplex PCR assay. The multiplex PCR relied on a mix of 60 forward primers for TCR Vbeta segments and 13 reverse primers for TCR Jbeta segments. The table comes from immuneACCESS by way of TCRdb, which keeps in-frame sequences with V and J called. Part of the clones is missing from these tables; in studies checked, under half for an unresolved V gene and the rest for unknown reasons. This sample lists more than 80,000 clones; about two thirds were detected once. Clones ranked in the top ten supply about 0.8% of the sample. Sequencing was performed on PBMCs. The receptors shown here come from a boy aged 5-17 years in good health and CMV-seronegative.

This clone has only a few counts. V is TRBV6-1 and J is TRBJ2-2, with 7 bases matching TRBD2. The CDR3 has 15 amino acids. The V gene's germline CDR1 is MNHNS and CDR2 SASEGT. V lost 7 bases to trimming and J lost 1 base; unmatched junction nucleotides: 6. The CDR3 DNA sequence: TGTGCCAGCATTGGACTAGTCGGGAACACCGGGGAGCTGTTTTTT. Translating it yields CASIGLVGNTGELFF.

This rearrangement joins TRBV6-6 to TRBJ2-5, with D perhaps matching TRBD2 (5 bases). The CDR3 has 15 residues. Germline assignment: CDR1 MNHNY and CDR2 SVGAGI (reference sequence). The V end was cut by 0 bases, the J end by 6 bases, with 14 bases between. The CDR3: CASSYSPRGMKTQYF. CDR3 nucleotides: TGTGCCAGCAGTTACTCTCCCCGGGGAATGAAGACCCAGTACTTC.

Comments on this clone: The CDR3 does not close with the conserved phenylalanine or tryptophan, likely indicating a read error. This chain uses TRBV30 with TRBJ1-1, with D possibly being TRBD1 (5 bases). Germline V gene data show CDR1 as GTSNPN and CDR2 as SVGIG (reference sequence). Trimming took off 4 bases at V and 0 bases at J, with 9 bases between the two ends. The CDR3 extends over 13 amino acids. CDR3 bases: TGTGCCTGGATCACAGGCTTGAACACTGAAGCTTTCGTT. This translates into CAWITGLNTEAFV.